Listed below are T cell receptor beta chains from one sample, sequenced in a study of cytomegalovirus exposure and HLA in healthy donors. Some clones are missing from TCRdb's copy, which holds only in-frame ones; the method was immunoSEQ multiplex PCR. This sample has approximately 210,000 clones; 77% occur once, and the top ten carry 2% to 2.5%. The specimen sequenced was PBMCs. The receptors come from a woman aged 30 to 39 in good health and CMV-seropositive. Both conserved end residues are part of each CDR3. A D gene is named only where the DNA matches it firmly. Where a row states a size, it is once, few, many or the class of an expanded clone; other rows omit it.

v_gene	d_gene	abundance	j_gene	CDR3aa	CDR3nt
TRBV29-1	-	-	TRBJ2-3	CSVEDGADTQYF	TGCAGCGTTGAAGACGGGGCAGATACGCAGTATTTT
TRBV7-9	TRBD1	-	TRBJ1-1	CASRKSQGAREMNTEAFF	TGTGCCAGCAGGAAATCCCAGGGGGCGCGGGAAATGAACACTGAAGCTTTCTTT
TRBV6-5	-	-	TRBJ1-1	CASSYPGSNTEAFF	TGTGCCAGCAGTTACCCGGGGTCGAACACTGAAGCTTTCTTT
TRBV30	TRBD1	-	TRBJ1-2	CARRQGNEGGYTF	TGTGCCCGTCGACAGGGCAACGAGGGGGGCTACACCTTC
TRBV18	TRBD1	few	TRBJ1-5	CASSGQGNQPQHF	TGTGCCAGCTCAGGACAGGGCAATCAGCCCCAGCATTTT
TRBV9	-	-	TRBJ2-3	CASSYSVSTDTQYF	TGTGCCAGCAGTTATAGCGTAAGCACAGATACGCAGTATTTT
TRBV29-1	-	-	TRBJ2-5	CSGSPGGGETQYF	TGCAGCGGCTCTCCAGGGGGAGGAGAGACCCAGTACTTC
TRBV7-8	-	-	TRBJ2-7	CASSQYAGRYYEQYF	TGTGCCAGCAGCCAATACGCCGGTCGATACTACGAGCAGTACTTC
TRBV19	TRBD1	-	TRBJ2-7	CASSSGRGRSGGSYEQYF	TGTGCCAGTAGTTCGGGCAGGGGGCGCTCTGGTGGGTCCTACGAGCAGTACTTC
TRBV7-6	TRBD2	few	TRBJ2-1	CASSRGLAGDNEQFF	TGTGCCAGCAGCCGGGGACTAGCGGGAGACAATGAGCAGTTCTTC
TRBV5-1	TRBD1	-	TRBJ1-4	CASSPTSGQGFEKLFF	TGCGCCAGCAGCCCGACATCGGGACAGGGCTTTGAAAAACTGTTTTTT
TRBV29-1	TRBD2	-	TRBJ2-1	CSVSGTSGTTGSYNEQFF	TGCAGCGTGTCCGGGACTAGCGGGACCACAGGGTCCTACAATGAGCAGTTCTTC
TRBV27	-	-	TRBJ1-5	CASSLSGLQGQPQHF	TGTGCCAGCAGTTTATCGGGACTCCAGGGTCAGCCCCAGCATTTT
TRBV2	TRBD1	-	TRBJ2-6	CATSRDSSANVLTF	TGTGCCACAAGCCGGGACAGCTCAGCCAACGTCCTGACTTTC
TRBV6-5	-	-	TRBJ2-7	CASKRTPNSYEQYF	TGTGCCAGCAAAAGGACACCCAACTCCTACGAGCAGTACTTC
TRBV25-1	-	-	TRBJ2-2	CASSEPGRGELFF	TGTGCCAGCAGTGAACCCGGTCGGGGGGAGCTGTTTTTT
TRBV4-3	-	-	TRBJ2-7	CASSCYGQYF	TGCGCCAGCAGCTGTTACGGGCAGTACTTC
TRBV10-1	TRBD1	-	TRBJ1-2	CASRLTGDGYTF	TGCGCCAGTAGGTTGACAGGGGATGGCTACACCTTC
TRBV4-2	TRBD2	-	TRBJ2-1	CASSPSESSGSKNEQFF	TGTGCCAGCAGCCCCTCGGAGTCTAGCGGGAGTAAGAATGAGCAGTTCTTC
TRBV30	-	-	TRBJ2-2	CAWSVGGTNTGELFF	TGTGCCTGGAGTGTTGGGGGGACGAACACCGGGGAGCTGTTTTTT
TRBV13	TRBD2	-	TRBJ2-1	CASSSTSGLSNEQFF	TGTGCCAGCAGCTCGACTAGCGGCCTGTCTAATGAGCAGTTCTTC
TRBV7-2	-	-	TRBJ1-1	CASSLKGGGTEAFF	TGTGCCAGCAGCTTAAAAGGGGGAGGGACTGAAGCTTTCTTT